A selection of T cell receptor beta chains follows, all from one sample in a study of cytomegalovirus exposure and HLA in healthy donors. Using immunoSEQ multiplex PCR, the repertoire was profiled, and TCRdb retains in-frame clones only, with some absent. The sample has approximately 120,000 clones; roughly 80% are singletons. Sequenced input: PBMCs. These receptors were taken from a woman between 50 and 59 years old in good health and CMV-seropositive. The CDR3 runs from the conserved cysteine through the conserved F or W. D genes are given only for firm matches. Size values are once, few and many counts, or a class for expanded clones, and some rows have none.

cdr3_aa | cdr3_nt | clone_size | j_call | v_call | d_call
CASSWAGPPGEQYF | TGTGCCAGCAGCTGGGCGGGGCCACCGGGGGAGCAGTACTTC | - | TRBJ2-7 | TRBV5-6 | -
CASSLSPGGLLGDTQYF | TGTGCCAGCAGCTTAAGCCCGGGGGGCTTACTAGGGGATACGCAGTATTTT | once | TRBJ2-3 | TRBV11-1 | -
CASSMGQGTNTEAFF | TGTGCCAGTAGTATGGGACAGGGGACGAACACTGAAGCTTTCTTT | few | TRBJ1-1 | TRBV19 | TRBD1
CATSRAPGTSGSNEQFF | TGTGCCACCAGCAGAGCCCCAGGGACTAGCGGGAGCAATGAGCAGTTCTTC | - | TRBJ2-1 | TRBV15 | TRBD2
CASSLSVEYTDTQYF | TGCGCCAGCAGCTTATCTGTAGAATACACAGATACGCAGTATTTT | - | TRBJ2-3 | TRBV5-1 | -
CASGRDREQYF | TGTGCCAGCGGGCGGGACAGAGAGCAGTACTTC | - | TRBJ2-7 | TRBV27 | -
CASSGGQGGTNEKLFF | TGTGCCAGCTCTGGCGGACAGGGTGGGACTAATGAAAAACTGTTTTTT | - | TRBJ1-4 | TRBV18 | TRBD1
CASSLDVSSGGAFF | TGTGCCAGCAGCTTAGATGTTAGCTCGGGTGGTGCTTTCTTT | once | TRBJ1-1 | TRBV7-6 | -
CASSQFGNSPLHF | TGTGCCAGCAGCCAATTCGGGAATTCACCCCTCCACTTT | - | TRBJ1-6 | TRBV7-3 | -
CASSLTGGYGYTF | TGTGCCAGCAGCTTAACTGGAGGCTATGGCTACACCTTC | - | TRBJ1-2 | TRBV7-2 | -
CAISPDRDGYTF | TGTGCCATCAGCCCCGACAGGGATGGCTACACCTTC | - | TRBJ1-2 | TRBV10-3 | TRBD1
CASSLLGLAGRTDTQYF | TGTGCCAGCAGCTTACTGGGACTAGCGGGACGCACAGATACGCAGTATTTT | once | TRBJ2-3 | TRBV7-6 | TRBD2
CASLGGTTYNEQFF | TGTGCCAGCTTAGGAGGCACTACCTACAATGAGCAGTTCTTC | - | TRBJ2-1 | TRBV11-2 | -
CASSPPGTGGTEAFF | TGTGCCAGCAGCCCACCCGGGACAGGGGGGACTGAAGCTTTCTTT | - | TRBJ1-1 | TRBV5-4 | TRBD1
CASSTPLREQIDTQYF | TGTGCCAGCAGCACTCCTCTCCGGGAGCAGATAGATACGCAGTATTTT | - | TRBJ2-3 | TRBV5-6 | -
CAWSVPGVIEKETQYF | TGTGCCTGGAGTGTCCCGGGGGTAATCGAGAAAGAGACCCAGTACTTC | - | TRBJ2-5 | TRBV30 | -
CASGSRVYGYTF | TGTGCTAGTGGTTCCCGGGTATATGGCTACACCTTC | - | TRBJ1-2 | TRBV12-5 | -
CASSSPDILAKNIQYF | TGTGCCAGCAGTTCGCCCGACATCCTAGCCAAAAACATTCAGTACTTC | - | TRBJ2-4 | TRBV6-5 | -
CASSQGQEVNEQFF | TGCGCCAGCAGCCAAGGACAGGAAGTGAATGAGCAGTTCTTC | - | TRBJ2-1 | TRBV5-1 | TRBD1
CASSLGNFFYGYTF | TGTGCCAGCAGCTTAGGAAACTTTTTCTATGGCTACACCTTC | - | TRBJ1-2 | TRBV7-2 | -
CASSLVRYEQYF | TGTGCCAGCAGCTTAGTTCGGTACGAGCAGTACTTC | - | TRBJ2-7 | TRBV7-9 | -
CASSQWGGDNEQFF | TGTGCCAGCAGCCAGTGGGGGGGAGACAATGAGCAGTTCTTC | few | TRBJ2-1 | TRBV14 | TRBD2
CASSLGVRETQYF | TGTGCCAGCAGCTTAGGGGTCAGGGAGACCCAGTACTTC | - | TRBJ2-5 | TRBV11-3 | -
CATSRDTGAYTDTQYF | TGTGCCACCAGCAGAGATACAGGGGCCTACACAGATACGCAGTATTTT | - | TRBJ2-3 | TRBV15 | TRBD1
CASGPSGSGNTIYF | TGTGCTAGTGGTCCCTCGGGCTCTGGAAACACCATATATTTT | few | TRBJ1-3 | TRBV12-5 | -
CASSLRLTTAYNEQFF | TGTGCCAGCAGCTTACGCTTGACTACCGCCTACAATGAGCAGTTCTTC | - | TRBJ2-1 | TRBV7-2 | -
CASSGSRRGDTQYF | TGTGCCAGCAGTGGATCCCGGAGGGGAGATACGCAGTATTTT | few | TRBJ2-3 | TRBV25-1 | -
CASSVGTSGVQETQYF | TGTGCCAGCAGCGTAGGGACTAGCGGGGTCCAAGAGACCCAGTACTTC | - | TRBJ2-5 | TRBV9 | TRBD2
CSAGTAPQQFF | TGCAGCGCCGGGACTGCACCCCAGCAGTTCTTC | - | TRBJ2-1 | TRBV29-1 | -
CASSLGGRGNIHEQYF | TGTGCCAGCAGCTTAGGGGGCAGGGGTAATATCCACGAGCAGTACTTC | once | TRBJ2-7 | TRBV7-2 | -
CATREDYGYTF | TGTGCCACCAGGGAGGACTATGGCTACACCTTC | - | TRBJ1-2 | TRBV7-9 | -
CATSGLGGTHDPDTQYF | TGTGCCACCAGCGGCCTCGGGGGGACTCACGATCCAGATACGCAGTATTTT | - | TRBJ2-3 | TRBV15 | TRBD2
CASRLTGSYGYTF | TGTGCCAGCAGATTAACAGGGTCCTATGGCTACACCTTC | - | TRBJ1-2 | TRBV6-1 | -
CASSSRLAGGPKEQYF | TGTGCCAGCAGCTCCAGACTAGCGGGAGGGCCAAAAGAGCAGTACTTC | - | TRBJ2-7 | TRBV7-2 | TRBD2
CASSYSSTEAFF | TGTGCCAGCAGTTACTCGAGTACTGAAGCTTTCTTT | few | TRBJ1-1 | TRBV6-6 | -
CASSIGTAYEQYF | TGTGCCAGCAGTATAGGGACAGCCTACGAGCAGTACTTC | few | TRBJ2-7 | TRBV5-6 | TRBD1
CASSLSPGVHNEQFF | TGTGCCAGCAGTTTATCTCCCGGGGTCCACAATGAGCAGTTCTTC | - | TRBJ2-1 | TRBV27 | -